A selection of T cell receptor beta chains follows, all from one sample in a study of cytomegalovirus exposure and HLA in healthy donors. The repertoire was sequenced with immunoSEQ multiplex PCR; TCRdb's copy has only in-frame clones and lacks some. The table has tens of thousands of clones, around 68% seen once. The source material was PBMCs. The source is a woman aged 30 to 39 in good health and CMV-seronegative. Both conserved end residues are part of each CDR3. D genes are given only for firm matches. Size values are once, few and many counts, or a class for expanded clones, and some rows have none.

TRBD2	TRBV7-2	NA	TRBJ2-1	CASSLRGGPNEQFF	TGTGCCAGCAGCCTTCGGGGGGGCCCCAATGAGCAGTTCTTC
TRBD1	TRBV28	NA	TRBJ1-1	CASRRDRDRLNTEAFF	TGTGCCAGCCGAAGAGACCGGGACAGACTGAACACTGAAGCTTTCTTT
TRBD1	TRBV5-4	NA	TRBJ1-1	CASRPKPGTGGFGAEAFF	TGTGCCAGCAGACCGAAGCCCGGGACAGGGGGTTTCGGGGCTGAAGCTTTCTTT
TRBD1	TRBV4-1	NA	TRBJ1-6	CASSPYDRDRDFPPLHF	TGCGCCAGCAGCCCATACGATAGGGACAGGGATTTCCCACCCCTCCACTTT
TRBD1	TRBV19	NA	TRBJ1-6	CASQTGAANNSPLHF	TGTGCCAGCCAGACAGGGGCCGCCAATAATTCACCCCTCCACTTT
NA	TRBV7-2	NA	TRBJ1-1	CASSPRGGYTEAFF	TGTGCCAGCAGCCCCCGGGGAGGGTATACTGAAGCTTTCTTT
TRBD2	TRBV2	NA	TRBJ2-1	CASSDNGGTYNEQFF	TGTGCCAGCAGTGACAACGGGGGGACGTACAATGAGCAGTTCTTC
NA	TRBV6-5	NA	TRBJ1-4	CATDEKQGREKLFF	TGTGCCACCGACGAGAAACAGGGTCGGGAAAAACTGTTTTTT
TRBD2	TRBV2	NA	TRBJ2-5	CASSEALWLRGASPQETQYF	TGTGCCAGCAGTGAAGCCCTCTGGCTGCGGGGGGCGAGTCCCCAAGAGACCCAGTACTTC
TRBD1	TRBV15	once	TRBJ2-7	CATSGPDRGQYEQYF	TGTGCCACCAGCGGCCCTGACAGGGGGCAGTACGAGCAGTACTTC
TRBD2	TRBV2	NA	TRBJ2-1	CASLGLAGINEQFF	TGTGCCAGCCTGGGACTAGCGGGGATCAATGAGCAGTTCTTC
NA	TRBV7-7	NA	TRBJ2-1	CASSLRQSNEQFF	TGTGCCAGCAGCTTGAGACAGTCCAATGAGCAGTTCTTC
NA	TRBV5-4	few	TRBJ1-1	CASSLVAGVNTEAFF	TGTGCCAGCAGCTTGGTCGCAGGGGTGAACACTGAAGCTTTCTTT
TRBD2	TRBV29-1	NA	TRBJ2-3	CSVGTSGGADTQYF	TGCAGCGTCGGGACTAGCGGGGGGGCAGATACGCAGTATTTT
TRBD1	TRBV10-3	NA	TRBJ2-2	CAISESVDRKDTGELFF	TGTGCCATCAGTGAGTCTGTGGACAGGAAAGACACCGGGGAGCTGTTTTTT
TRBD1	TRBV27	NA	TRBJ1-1	CASSLRDRGLAFF	TGTGCCAGCAGTCTCCGGGACAGGGGGCTTGCTTTCTTT
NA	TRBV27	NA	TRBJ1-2	CASSPGKGGRNYGYTF	TGTGCCAGCAGTCCCGGGAAAGGCGGGCGAAACTATGGCTACACCTTC
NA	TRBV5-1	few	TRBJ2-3	CASSLALDSNTDTQYF	TGCGCCAGCAGCTTGGCCTTGGACAGTAACACAGATACGCAGTATTTT
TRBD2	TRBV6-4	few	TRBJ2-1	CASSDGAGGYNEQFF	TGTGCCAGCAGTGACGGGGCGGGGGGCTACAATGAGCAGTTCTTC
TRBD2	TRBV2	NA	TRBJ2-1	CASSERGAYNEQFF	TGTGCCAGCAGTGAGCGGGGGGCCTACAATGAGCAGTTCTTC
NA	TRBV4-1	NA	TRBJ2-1	CASSQGGGGGLWEQFF	TGCGCCAGCAGCCAAGGAGGGGGTGGGGGCCTTTGGGAGCAGTTCTTC
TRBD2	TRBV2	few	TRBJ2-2	CASSPGTSGGAPGELFF	TGTGCCAGCAGTCCCGGGACTAGCGGGGGGGCCCCGGGGGAGCTGTTTTTT
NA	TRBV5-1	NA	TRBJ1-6	CASSQKQDSSYNSPLHF	TGCGCCAGCAGCCAGAAACAGGACAGCTCCTATAATTCACCCCTCCACTTT
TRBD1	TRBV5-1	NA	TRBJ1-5	CASSLTGGGQPQHF	TGCGCCAGCAGCTTAACAGGGGGAGGTCAGCCCCAGCATTTT
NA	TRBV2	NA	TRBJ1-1	CASASLAGTEAFF	TGTGCCAGCGCGAGCCTAGCGGGCACTGAAGCTTTCTTT
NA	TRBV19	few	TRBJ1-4	CASSQRTVLNEKLFF	TGTGCCAGTAGTCAGCGGACTGTGCTTAATGAAAAACTGTTTTTT
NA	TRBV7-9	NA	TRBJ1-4	CASSPPGQPEKLFF	TGTGCCAGCAGCCCACCAGGACAGCCTGAAAAACTGTTTTTT
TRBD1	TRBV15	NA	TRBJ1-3	CATSREVGTAGNTIYF	TGTGCCACCAGCAGAGAAGTCGGGACAGCTGGAAACACCATATATTTT
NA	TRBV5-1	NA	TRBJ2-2	CASSLWFRASENTGELFF	TGCGCCAGCAGCTTGTGGTTTAGGGCTAGCGAGAACACCGGGGAGCTGTTTTTT
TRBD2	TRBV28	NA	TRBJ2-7	CASSLERGPPSYEQYF	TGTGCCAGCAGTTTAGAGCGGGGGCCCCCCTCCTACGAGCAGTACTTC
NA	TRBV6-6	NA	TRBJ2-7	CASSYSSHLNSHEQYF	TGTGCCAGCAGTTACTCGAGTCACCTTAACTCTCACGAGCAGTACTTC
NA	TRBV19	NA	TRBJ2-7	CASRSGLTNEQYF	TGTGCCAGTAGATCAGGGTTGACAAACGAGCAGTACTTC
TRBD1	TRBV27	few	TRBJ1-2	CASSSNRQGAGYYGYTF	TGTGCCAGCAGTTCGAACCGGCAGGGGGCAGGATACTATGGCTACACCTTC
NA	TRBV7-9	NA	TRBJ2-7	CASSPIAGLSSYEQYF	TGTGCCAGCAGCCCCATTGCGGGTCTTTCTAGTTACGAGCAGTACTTC
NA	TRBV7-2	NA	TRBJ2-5	CASSSGRDETQYF	TGTGCCAGCAGCTCGGGAAGGGATGAGACCCAGTACTTC
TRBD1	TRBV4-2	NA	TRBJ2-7	CASSQVTGSSYEQYF	TGTGCCAGCAGCCAAGTGACAGGGTCTTCCTACGAGCAGTACTTC
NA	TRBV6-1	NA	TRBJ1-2	CASSEFRTDGYTF	TGTGCCAGCAGTGAATTCAGGACAGACGGCTACACCTTC
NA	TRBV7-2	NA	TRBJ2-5	CASRRGGDRQETQYF	TGTGCCAGCAGACGAGGGGGGGACAGGCAAGAGACCCAGTACTTC
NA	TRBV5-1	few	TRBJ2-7	CASSLDAGSYEQYF	TGCGCCAGCAGCTTGGACGCAGGGTCCTACGAGCAGTACTTC
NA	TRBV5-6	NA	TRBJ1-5	CASSLRGGTNQPQHF	TGTGCCAGCAGCCTAAGGGGAGGTACAAATCAGCCCCAGCATTTT
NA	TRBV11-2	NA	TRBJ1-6	CASSWDLGSPLHF	TGTGCCAGCAGCTGGGACTTGGGTTCACCCCTCCACTTT
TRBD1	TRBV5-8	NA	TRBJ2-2	CASSLRQGDTGELFF	TGTGCCAGCAGCCTTCGACAGGGGGACACCGGGGAGCTGTTTTTT
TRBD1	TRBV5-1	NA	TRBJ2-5	CATHPPGQGETQYF	TGCGCCACCCACCCCCCCGGACAGGGGGAAACCCAGTACTTC
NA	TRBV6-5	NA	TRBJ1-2	CASSYGGQNGYTF	TGTGCCAGCAGTTATGGCGGACAGAATGGCTACACCTTC
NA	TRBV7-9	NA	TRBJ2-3	CASSLGAGGQDTQYF	TGTGCCAGCAGCTTAGGGGCAGGGGGGCAAGATACGCAGTATTTT
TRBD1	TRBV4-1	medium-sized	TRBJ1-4	CASSQEGTGDRGEKLFF	TGCGCCAGCAGCCAAGAGGGGACAGGGGATAGGGGTGAAAAACTGTTTTTT
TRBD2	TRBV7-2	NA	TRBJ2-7	CASSLATGRDEQYF	TGTGCCAGCAGCTTAGCGACGGGGAGGGACGAGCAGTACTTC